This T cell receptor beta chain came from a study of cytomegalovirus exposure and HLA in healthy donors. Study information: The same platform used for the 500 to 850 first-cohort repertoires was also used for the 90 to 150 validation repertoires, as a later analysis reported. Study-wide results and limits: Altogether, 150 to 200 TCR beta chains were recorded as cytomegalovirus-associated. Subsequent analysis showed first-cohort TCR clusters tending to co-occur in approximately 120 validation repertoires. Most TCR sequences were rare, but some public TCRs occurred in many donors.

The assay was immunoSEQ multiplex PCR, and TCRdb's table has in-frame clones only and misses some. This sample has approximately 72,000 clones, with approximately 94% found just once. With respect to this clone: The target antigen is unknown.

CDR1 and CDR2 from the germline V gene are SGHVS and FNYEAQ. Germline trimming cut 5 bases from V and 1 base from J; bases unmatched to any gene: 12. The CDR3 contains 17 residues. What was sequenced was PBMCs. The clonotype was recovered from a woman aged 18-29 years in good health and CMV-seronegative. J is TRBJ1-2 and V is TRBV7-6; 8 nucleotides line up with TRBD1. The CDR3 region has the DNA TGTGCCAGCAGCGAAAAAATAGGACAGGGCGATAACTATGGCTACACCTTC. Translation gives CASSEKIGQGDNYGYTF.